This T cell receptor (beta chain) emerged from a study of T cell changes during pregnancy in multiple sclerosis. TCRdb's table, derived via immunoSEQ multiplex PCR, lists solely in-frame clones and lacks some. The sample consists of 15,000 to 25,000 clones, less than 90% of them appearing once. CDR1 and CDR2 (germline): SGHDT, YYEEEE. Trimming stripped 4 bases from V and 5 bases from J, with 17 bases between. This CDR3 has 15 residues. The sequences come from CD8+ T cells from peripheral blood mononuclear cells, collected after pregnancy. This clonotype originated in a female donor in good health, enrolled as a control in a pregnancy study. The chain joins TRBV5-6 to TRBJ2-3; the D gene is possibly TRBD2 (7 bases). CDR3 DNA sequence: TGTGCCAGCAGCCTGGGTTCGGGGGGCGGAGATACGCAGTATTTT. It yields the protein CASSLGSGGGDTQYF. The variable domain in full, with the rest retrieved from reference TRBV5-6 and TRBJ2-3, is DAGVTQSPTHLIKTRGQQVTLRCSPKSGHDTVSWYQQALGQGPQFIFQYYEEEERQRGNFPDRFSGHQFPNYSSELNVNALLLGDSALYLCASSLGSGGGDTQYFGPGTRLTVL.